This TCR beta chain was recorded in a study of naive and memory T cell subsets. Study-wide results and limits: In CD4 and CD8 cells, diversity dropped from naive through EMRA. The power law exponent of TCR abundance differed between naive and memory cells. TCR counts from RNA may reflect activation-linked expression changes.

This CDR3 contains 13 residues. Trimming took off 1 base at V and 3 bases at J, with 8 bases between the two ends. Germline V gene sequence: CDR1 DFQATT, CDR2 SNEGSKA (reference sequence). This clonotype was counted a few times. Its antigen is as yet unknown. The beta constant-region primer was an equimolar mix of two oligonucleotides covering TRBC1 and TRBC2. TCRdb fed the UMI-ligation and nested PCR reads into MiXCR, producing one record per CDR3 protein. Counted here are some 36,000 distinct CDR3 sequences, about an eighth occurring once; the ten biggest clones make up approximately 20%. The TCR comes from a human donor in good health. The sequencing input was effector memory CD4+ T cells from blood. Indicated subset: effector memory, CD45RA- CD27-. The chain joins TRBV20-1 to TRBJ2-3, with D possibly matching TRBD2 (5 bases). This CDR3 is CSARVSGTDTQYF. For the CDR3, the DNA is TGCAGTGCTAGAGTCTCGGGAACAGATACGCAGTATTTT.